The present T cell receptor (beta chain) was sequenced within a study of PD-1 blockade in mismatch repair-deficient tumors. With 2 bases removed from V and 7 bases from J, the gap between germline ends came to 20 bases. Germline CDR1 and CDR2: MNHNY and SVGAGI (reference sequence). The CDR3 covers 16 residues. Generated by immunoSEQ multiplex PCR, the TCRdb table keeps only in-frame clones and is missing some. This sample has tens of thousands of clones, with roughly 88% found just once. TCRs were sequenced from a few patients responding to pembrolizumab. This chain joins TRBV6-6 and TRBJ1-2; no clear D. The TCR comes from an adult with mismatch repair-deficient cancer. The specimen was peripheral blood, collected 52 weeks after starting pembrolizumab. CDR3 residues: CASSYPSTEKLGGYTF. The CDR3 bases are TGTGCCAGCAGTTACCCTTCGACCGAGAAGTTGGGTGGCTACACCTTC.